Below are 3 T cell receptor beta chains sequenced from a single sample in a study of radiotherapy plus CTLA-4 blockade in lung cancer. TCRdb keeps only in-frame clones here, not all; method: immunoSEQ multiplex PCR. Of tens of thousands of clones listed, around 70% were seen once; the top ten hold under 13%. The sample in question was peripheral blood, obtained from a patient treated with radiotherapy plus ipilimumab. Receptor source: a human donor with non-small cell lung cancer who had stable disease on radiotherapy plus ipilimumab.

A few counts support this clone. The chain uses TRBV5-1 and TRBJ1-4; TRBD1 is a possible D gene (5 bases). Germline CDR1 SGHRS, CDR2 YFSETQ. There are 14 residues in the CDR3. V was cut by 0 bases and J by 5 bases, with 8 bases left in between. The CDR3, as DNA: TGCGCCAGCAGCTTGGGACAGCCGAATGAAAAACTGTTTTTT. Translated, it gives CASSLGQPNEKLFF. The full variable domain, with the rest looked up from reference TRBV5-1 and TRBJ1-4, is KAGVTQTPRYLIKTRGQQVTLSCSPISGHRSVSWYQQTPGQGLQFLFEYFSETQRNKGNFPGRFSGRQFSNSRSEMNVSTLELGDSALYLCASSLGQPNEKLFFGSGTQLSVL.

The V gene is TRBV7-9, the J gene TRBJ2-3; D may be TRBD2 (5 bases). Germline CDR1 is SEHNR and CDR2 is FQNEAQ (reference sequence). The length of the CDR3 is 14 residues. Trimming took 7 bases from V and 1 from J, leaving 12 bases between them. CDR3 in amino acids: CASNPTGGTDTQYF. The CDR3, as DNA: TGTGCCAGCAACCCAACCGGGGGCACAGATACGCAGTATTTT.

The chain uses TRBV5-4 and TRBJ2-7; perhaps TRBD2 as D (5 bases). Germline V gives CDR1 SGHNT, CDR2 YYREEE (reference sequence). Trimming cost V 0 bases and J 2 bases, with 9 bases left between them. The CDR3 spans 14 residues. In DNA form, the CDR3 reads TGTGCCAGCAGCTTGGTCGGGGTCCCCTACGAGCAGTACTTC. This translates into CASSLVGVPYEQYF.